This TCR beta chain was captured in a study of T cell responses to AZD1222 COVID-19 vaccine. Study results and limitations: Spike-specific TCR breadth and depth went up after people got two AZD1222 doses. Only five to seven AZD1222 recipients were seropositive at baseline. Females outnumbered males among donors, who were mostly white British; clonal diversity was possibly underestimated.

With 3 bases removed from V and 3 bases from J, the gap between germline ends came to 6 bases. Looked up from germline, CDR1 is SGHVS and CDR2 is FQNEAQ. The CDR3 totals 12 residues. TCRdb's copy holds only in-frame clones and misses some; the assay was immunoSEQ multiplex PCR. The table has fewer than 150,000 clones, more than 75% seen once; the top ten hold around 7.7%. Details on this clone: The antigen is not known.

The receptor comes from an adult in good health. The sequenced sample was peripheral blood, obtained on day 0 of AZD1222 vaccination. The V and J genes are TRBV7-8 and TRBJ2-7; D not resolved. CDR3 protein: CASSFTFYEQYF. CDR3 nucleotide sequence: TGTGCCAGCAGCTTCACCTTCTACGAGCAGTACTTC.